These 20 T cell receptor beta chains were sequenced from one sample in a study of T-cell reconstitution after alpha-beta-depleted transplantation in children. The library targeted TCRbeta and was prepared with unique molecular identifiers. TCRdb re-called the PCR reads through MiXCR, storing one row per CDR3 protein. The sample has nearly 350,000 distinct CDR3 sequences; about 16% are singletons. The specimen was PBMCs, mostly from graft donor cells, collected 360 days after TCRalphabeta/CD19-depleted stem cell transplant. These receptors were taken from a male patient aged 2-15 years who had a stem cell transplant for acute lymphoblastic leukemia, so the T cells may come from the graft donor.

At least ten counts were recorded for this clonotype. As DNA, the CDR3 is TGTGCCAGCAGCTTAGATAGGTGGCCATACCGGGGGGAGACCCAGTACTTC. This encodes CASSLDRWPYRGETQYF. The chain joins TRBV7-8 to TRBJ2-5, with a tentative D call TRBD2 (6 bases). Germline CDR1 and CDR2: SGHVS and FQNEAQ. The germline V and J ends were trimmed by 1 base and 5 bases, with 20 bases remaining between them. The CDR3 has 17 amino acids.

The V gene is TRBV12-3 or TRBV12-4, the J gene TRBJ2-1; possible D gene TRBD1, 5 bases. V lost 3 bases, J lost 10 bases, and 19 bases lay in between. There are 15 residues in the CDR3. In nucleotides, the CDR3 is TGTGCCAGCAGTTTTATCTTGGCGGAAGCAGGGGAGCAGTTCTTC. Translation gives CASSFILAEAGEQFF.

This clonotype was counted only a few times. The rearrangement uses TRBV20-1 and TRBJ2-4, with D possibly being TRBD2 (5 bases). V was clipped by 6 bases and J by 7 bases, with 16 bases between them. The V gene's germline CDR1 is DFQATT and CDR2 SNEGSKA (reference sequence). This CDR3 has 13 residues. CDR3 amino acids: CSARSWRSNIQYF. In DNA form, the CDR3 reads TGCAGTGCCCGGTCATGGAGGTCCAACATTCAGTACTTC.

The sample holds a few counts of this clonotype. The rearrangement links TRBV7-8 to TRBJ2-5; D gene unclear. Trimming left V 3 bases short and J 5 bases short, with 22 bases between. This CDR3 has 17 amino acids. Germline lookup yields CDR1 SGHVS and CDR2 FQNEAQ. CDR3 sequence: CASSFFEGRILYETQYF. The CDR3 DNA sequence: TGTGCCAGCAGCTTCTTTGAAGGCCGGATCTTGTACGAGACCCAGTACTTC.

Only a few counts were recorded for this clonotype. The CDR3 loop reads CASSLGQISTNEKLFF. CDR3 sequence (DNA): TGCGCCAGCAGCTTGGGACAGATCTCAACTAATGAAAAACTGTTTTTT. The rearrangement links TRBV5-1 to TRBJ1-4; D may be TRBD1 (5 bases). This CDR3 spans 16 amino acids. The V gene lost 0 bases and the J gene lost 0 bases, with 9 bases spanning the gap. Germline V gene data show CDR1 as SGHRS and CDR2 as YFSETQ.

The V call is TRBV10-1, the J call TRBJ2-7; D is undetermined. Germline V gene lookup returns CDR1 WNHNN and CDR2 SYGVQD (reference sequence). The CDR3 extends over 13 amino acids. Between the trimmed V and J ends, which lost 3 bases and 1 base, there was a span of 7 bases. The CDR3, as DNA: TGCGCCAGCAGTGACCTGACGTCCTACGAGCAGTACTTC. It is translated as CASSDLTSYEQYF.

A few counts support this clonotype. The chain is built from TRBV28 and TRBJ2-7, with TRBD2 matching over 9 bases. From germline, CDR1 is MDHEN and CDR2 SYDVKM. This CDR3 spans 17 amino acids. The V gene end was trimmed by 6 bases and the J gene end by 3 bases; junction bases not matched to a gene: 15. The CDR3: CASSLAGAGPGGYEQYF. The CDR3 nucleotides read TGTGCCAGCAGCTTAGCGGGAGCGGGGCCGGGGGGCTACGAGCAGTACTTC. The whole variable domain, filled in from reference TRBV28 and TRBJ2-7, reads DVKVTQSSRYLVKRTGEKVFLECVQDMDHENMFWYRQDPGLGLRLIYFSYDVKMKEKGDIPEGYSVSREKKERFSLILESASTNQTSMYLCASSLAGAGPGGYEQYFGPGTRLTVT.

This clonotype was seen a few times. CDR3 region: CASETGTGGVGNSPLHF. In DNA, the CDR3 is TGTGCCAGCGAGACCGGGACAGGGGGAGTAGGAAATTCACCCCTCCACTTT. The chain is built from TRBV7-9 and TRBJ1-6; TRBD1 aligns across 11 bases. The V gene's germline CDR1 is SEHNR and CDR2 FQNEAQ (reference sequence). The junction had 13 bases not matched to a gene; V was cut back by 8 bases and J by 7 bases. The CDR3 sequence is 17 residues long.

There are a few counts of this clonotype. The chain uses TRBV4-3 and TRBJ2-7, with D possibly called TRBD1 or TRBD2 (6 bases each). Germline values: CDR1 LGHNA, CDR2 YSLEER. This CDR3 has 16 residues. Trimming removed 0 bases at V and 3 bases at J, with 15 bases between. The CDR3 region has the DNA TGCGCCAGCAGCCAAGAAGACCAGAGGGGGGTCTACGAGCAGTACTTC. It is translated as CASSQEDQRGVYEQYF.

The chain recombines TRBV7-2 with TRBJ2-1; 8 nucleotides match TRBD2. Germline trimming cut 0 bases from V and 8 bases from J; bases unmatched to any gene: 15. The CDR3 sequence is 18 residues long. The germline V gene encodes CDR1 SGHTA and CDR2 FQGNSA. This CDR3 is CASSLASGGTRPQDEQFF. The CDR3 DNA reads as TGTGCCAGCAGCTTAGCGAGCGGAGGGACTAGGCCCCAGGATGAGCAGTTCTTC.

At least ten counts were recorded for this clonotype. The V gene is TRBV29-1, the J gene TRBJ2-1, with 9 bases that match TRBD2. CDR3 length: 16 residues. Trimming took 1 base from V and 6 from J; bases not matched to a gene: 10. Germline CDR1 and CDR2: SQVTM and ANQGSEA. This chain's CDR3 is CSVEGGPGLAVNEQFF. In nucleotides, the CDR3 is TGCAGCGTTGAAGGTGGACCGGGACTAGCTGTCAATGAGCAGTTCTTC.

About this clonotype itself: One end of the junction is discordant with germline, which a read error may explain. The rearrangement joins TRBV4-1 to TRBJ2-2, with D possibly matching TRBD2 (6 bases). Germline values: CDR1 MGHRA, CDR2 YSYEKL. The CDR3 has 17 residues. The CDR3: CASSQDKWQAHTGGLFF. The CDR3 DNA follows: TGCGCCAGCAGCCAAGATAAGTGGCAGGCCCACACCGGGGGGCTGTTTTTT.

This clonotype occurred many times. The chain recombines TRBV4-3 with TRBJ2-7; the match to TRBD1 covers 7 bases. The CDR3 sequence is 15 residues long. J lost 1 base, V lost 4 bases, and 7 bases had no gene match. The germline CDR1 and CDR2 sequences are LGHNA and YSLEER. The CDR3 region has the DNA TGCGCCAGCAGCCGAGGGACAGCGCTTTCCTACGAGCAGTACTTC. It specifies CASSRGTALSYEQYF.

The chain uses TRBV5-4 and TRBJ2-3; D not resolved. Germline CDR1 and CDR2: SGHNT and YYREEE (reference sequence). CDR3 length: 15 amino acids. The V end lost 2 bases, the J end lost 3 bases, and 13 bases lay between the germline ends. CDR3 bases: TGTGCCAGCAGCTTCGGTGTGGGGATGACAGATACGCAGTATTTT. This translates into CASSFGVGMTDTQYF. Full variable domain (rest looked up from reference TRBV5-4 and TRBJ2-3): ETGVTQSPTHLIKTRGQQVTLRCSSQSGHNTVSWYQQALGQGPQFIFQYYREEENGRGNFPPRFSGLQFPNYSSELNVNALELDDSALYLCASSFGVGMTDTQYFGPGTRLTVL.

In its sample, this clonotype was seen a few times. The V and J genes are TRBV12-3 or TRBV12-4 and TRBJ2-3; D ambiguous. Trimming removed 7 bases from V and 0 bases from J, with 17 bases in between. This CDR3 region has 16 residues. CDR3 loop: CASTIPDGTSTDTQYF. The CDR3 bases are TGTGCCAGCACCATTCCCGACGGCACCAGCACAGATACGCAGTATTTT.

This clonotype was seen at least ten times. The V call is TRBV12-3 or TRBV12-4, the J call TRBJ2-7, with 15 bases that match TRBD2. V was pared by 6 bases and J by 4 bases, with 4 bases of the junction left unmatched. The CDR3 totals 15 residues. The CDR3 bases are TGTGCCAGCAGCCCCGGGACTAGCGGGAGGTACGAGCAGTACTTC. It codes for CASSPGTSGRYEQYF.

This clonotype was seen a few times. J is TRBJ1-4 and V is TRBV29-1; 7 nucleotides agree with TRBD1. This CDR3 comprises 13 residues. The germline CDR1 and CDR2 sequences are SQVTM and ANQGSEA. V lost 6 bases to trimming and J lost 5 bases; unmatched junction nucleotides: 6. The CDR3 DNA is TGCAGCGTCCAGGACAGGATGAATGAAAAACTGTTTTTT. It translates to CSVQDRMNEKLFF.

The table lists this clonotype with a few counts. The chain is built from TRBV11-2 and TRBJ2-1; TRBD2 matches 9 bases. V lost 5 bases to trimming and J lost 6 bases; unmatched junction nucleotides: 8. This CDR3 contains 15 residues. Germline-derived CDR1 and CDR2 are SGHAT and FQNNGV. The CDR3 coding sequence is TGTGCCAGCAGCCCCATAGCGGGAGTGGCCAATGAGCAGTTCTTC. Protein product: CASSPIAGVANEQFF.

V gene TRBV27 combines with J gene TRBJ2-1; maybe TRBD2 (5 bases). The CDR3 is 16 amino acids. Trimming removed 5 bases at V and 2 bases at J, with 16 bases between. Germline CDR1 MNHEY, CDR2 SMNVEV (reference sequence). CDR3 amino acids: CASSPFLRATYNEQFF. As DNA, the CDR3 is TGTGCCAGCAGTCCTTTCTTGAGGGCCACCTACAATGAGCAGTTCTTC.

This clonotype has a count of ten or more. The rearrangement links TRBV5-6 to TRBJ2-2; maybe TRBD1 (6 bases). V gave up 6 bases and J gave up 6 bases, with 12 bases separating them. This CDR3 is built from 13 residues. From germline, CDR1 is SGHDT and CDR2 YYEEEE. CDR3 loop: CASTLRGPGELFF. The DNA of the CDR3 is TGTGCCAGCACCCTCAGGGGACCCGGGGAGCTGTTTTTT.